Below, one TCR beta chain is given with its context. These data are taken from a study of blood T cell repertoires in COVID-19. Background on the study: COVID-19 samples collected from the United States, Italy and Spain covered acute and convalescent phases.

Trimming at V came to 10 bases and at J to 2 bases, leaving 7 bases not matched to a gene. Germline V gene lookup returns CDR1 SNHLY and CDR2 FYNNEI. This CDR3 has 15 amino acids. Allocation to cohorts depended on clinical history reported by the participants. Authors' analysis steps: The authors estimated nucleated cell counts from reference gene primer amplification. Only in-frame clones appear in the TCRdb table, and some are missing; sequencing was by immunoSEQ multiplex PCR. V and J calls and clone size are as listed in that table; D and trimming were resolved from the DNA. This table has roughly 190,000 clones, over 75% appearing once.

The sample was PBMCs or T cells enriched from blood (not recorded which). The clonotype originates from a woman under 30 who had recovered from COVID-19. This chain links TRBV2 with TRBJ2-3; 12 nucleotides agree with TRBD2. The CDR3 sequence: CATGLAGQNTDTQYF. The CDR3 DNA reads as TGTGCCACCGGACTAGCGGGACAAAACACAGATACGCAGTATTTT. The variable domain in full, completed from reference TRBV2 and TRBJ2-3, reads EPEVTQTPSHQVTQMGQEVILRCVPISNHLYFYWYRQILGQKVEFLVSFYNNEISEKSEIFDDQFSVERPDGSNFTLKIRSTKLEDSAMYFCATGLAGQNTDTQYFGPGTRLTVL.